The clone carrying this T cell receptor (beta chain) is medium-sized. Its antigen remains unknown. Clones were sequenced by immunoSEQ multiplex PCR, and TCRdb holds only the in-frame ones, with some missing. The table has about 6,400 clones, 20% to 25% seen once. The CDR3 has 18 amino acids. V gave up 2 bases and J gave up 5 bases; unmatched junction bases: 11. Germline V gives CDR1 MNHGY, CDR2 SAAAGT. The data were obtained in a study of sequential checkpoint blockade in melanoma. At the level of the study: Each arm's sequence ended with maintenance nivolumab. TCRbeta immunosequencing was performed on DNA from roughly 90 pretreatment melanoma tumor samples.

Findings and limits, study-wide: Patients with week-13 increases in T-cell fraction and clonality benefited about 30 times more often.

Treatment in this sample: randomized to nivolumab then ipilimumab (arm A) or the reverse (arm B). Patients had received no earlier DNA-damaging chemotherapy. This sequence originates from a human donor with melanoma. Sequencing used tumor tissue (inferred from file names), obtained from a patient given nivolumab and ipilimumab in sequence. The rearrangement links TRBV6-8 to TRBJ2-2; 10 bases are shared with TRBD2. The DNA for the CDR3 is TGTGCCAGCAGTTACAGGTCCTCAGCGGGAGGGAGGACCGGGGAGCTGTTTTTT. As protein: CASSYRSSAGGRTGELFF.